The sequence of this T cell receptor beta chain was determined in a study of shared clonotypes between healthy human individuals. General study points: Non-shared clonotypes had lower generation probabilities than clonotypes shared by all four sorted-subset donors.

This clone is a singleton in its sample. Its specificity is not known. Repertoires were generated with immunoSEQ multiplex PCR, while TCRdb's copy carries only in-frame clones and drops some. The sample lists around 2,000,000 clones, about 95% occurring once. Nashville, Tennessee was home to all donors, who were Caucasian adults. This TCR derives from a man between 18 and 29 years old in good health. Sequencing was performed on naive CD4+ T cells sorted from blood. This sample's subset: CD45RA+ positively selected.

This chain's CDR3 is CASSLLGTGKNYEQYF. CDR3 DNA sequence: TGTGCCAGCAGCTTATTAGGGACAGGGAAAAACTACGAGCAGTACTTC. V gene TRBV7-8 combines with J gene TRBJ2-7; 9 bases agree with TRBD1. The CDR3 consists of 16 residues. Losses at the gene ends were 2 bases for V and 3 bases for J; bases not matched to a gene: 8. Germline CDR1 reads SGHVS; CDR2 reads FQNEAQ.